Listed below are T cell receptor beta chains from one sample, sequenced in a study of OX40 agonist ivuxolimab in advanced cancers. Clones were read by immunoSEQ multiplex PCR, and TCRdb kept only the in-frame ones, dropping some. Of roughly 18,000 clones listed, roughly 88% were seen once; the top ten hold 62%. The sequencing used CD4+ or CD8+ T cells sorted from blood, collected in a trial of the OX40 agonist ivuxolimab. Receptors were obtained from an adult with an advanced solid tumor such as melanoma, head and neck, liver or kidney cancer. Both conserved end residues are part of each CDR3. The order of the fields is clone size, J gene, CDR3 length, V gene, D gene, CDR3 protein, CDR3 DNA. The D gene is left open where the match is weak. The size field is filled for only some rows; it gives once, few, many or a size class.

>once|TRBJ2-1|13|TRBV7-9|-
CASRFGGGNEQFF
TGTGCCAGCAGGTTCGGGGGCGGGAATGAGCAGTTCTTC
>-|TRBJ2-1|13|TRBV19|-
CASSIGRAKEQFF
TGTGCCAGTAGTATAGGCAGGGCAAAAGAGCAGTTCTTC
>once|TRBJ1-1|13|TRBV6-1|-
CASRDFAGTEAFF
TGTGCCAGCAGGGACTTTGCGGGGACTGAAGCTTTCTTT
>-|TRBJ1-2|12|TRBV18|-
CASTPDADGYTF
TGTGCCAGCACCCCGGACGCGGATGGCTACACCTTC
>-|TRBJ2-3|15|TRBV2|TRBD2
CASSGIAGVADTQYF
TGTGCCAGCAGTGGAATAGCGGGAGTGGCAGATACGCAGTATTTT
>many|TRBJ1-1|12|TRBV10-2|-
CASSDPHTEAFF
TGCGCCAGCAGTGACCCCCACACTGAAGCTTTCTTT
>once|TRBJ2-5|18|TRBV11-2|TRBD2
CASSLDPLAGSSQETQYF
TGTGCCAGCAGCTTAGATCCCCTAGCGGGGAGTTCCCAAGAGACCCAGTACTTC
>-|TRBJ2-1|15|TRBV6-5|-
CASSYSGGPYNEQFF
TGTGCCAGCAGTTACTCGGGGGGACCCTACAATGAGCAGTTCTTC
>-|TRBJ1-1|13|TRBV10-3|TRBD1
CAISGQGSTEAFF
TGTGCCATCAGTGGACAGGGGAGTACTGAAGCTTTCTTT
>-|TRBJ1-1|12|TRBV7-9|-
CASSFSGVVAFF
TGTGCCAGCAGCTTCTCAGGGGTGGTAGCTTTCTTT
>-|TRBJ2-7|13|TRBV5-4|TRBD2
CASGVAGGYEQYF
TGTGCCAGCGGGGTAGCGGGAGGGTACGAGCAGTACTTC
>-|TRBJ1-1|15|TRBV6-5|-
CASSLTAFMNTEAFF
TGTGCCAGCAGCCTGACTGCCTTTATGAACACTGAAGCTTTCTTT
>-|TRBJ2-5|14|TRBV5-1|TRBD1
CASSLGQGVETQYF
TGCGCCAGCAGCTTGGGACAGGGGGTAGAGACCCAGTACTTC
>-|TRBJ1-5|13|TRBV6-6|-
CASSRNSNQPQHF
TGTGCCAGCAGCCGTAATAGCAATCAGCCCCAGCATTTT
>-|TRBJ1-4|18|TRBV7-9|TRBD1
CASSPRFGDSALNEKLFF
TGTGCCAGCAGCCCCCGATTCGGGGACAGTGCCCTAAATGAAAAACTGTTTTTT
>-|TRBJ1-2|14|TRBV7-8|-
CASSLAPGVAGYTF
TGTGCCAGCAGCTTAGCGCCAGGGGTTGCTGGCTACACCTTC
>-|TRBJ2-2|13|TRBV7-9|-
CASSLMGTGELFF
TGTGCCAGCAGCTTGATGGGCACCGGGGAGCTGTTTTTT
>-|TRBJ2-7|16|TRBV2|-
CASSAGPTGPSYEQYF
TGTGCCAGCAGTGCTGGACCAACGGGACCCTCCTACGAGCAGTACTTC
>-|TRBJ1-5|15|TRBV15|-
CATSRDQYSNQPQHF
TGTGCCACCAGCAGAGATCAATATAGCAATCAGCCCCAGCATTTT
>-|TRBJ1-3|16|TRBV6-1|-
CASSGWSLIAGNTIYF
TGTGCCAGCAGTGGGTGGTCCCTTATCGCGGGAAACACCATATATTTT
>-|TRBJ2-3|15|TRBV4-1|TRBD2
CASSHTTSGADTQYF
TGCGCCAGCAGCCACACGACTAGCGGGGCAGATACGCAGTATTTT
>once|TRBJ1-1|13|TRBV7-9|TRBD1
CASSLADRVEAFF
TGTGCCAGCAGCTTAGCGGACAGGGTAGAAGCTTTCTTT
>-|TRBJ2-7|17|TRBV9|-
CASSADYQGWSSYEQYF
TGTGCCAGCAGCGCGGACTACCAGGGCTGGAGCTCCTACGAGCAGTACTTC
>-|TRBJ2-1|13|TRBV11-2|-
CASSLDLNNEQFF
TGTGCCAGCAGCCTGGACTTGAACAATGAGCAGTTCTTC
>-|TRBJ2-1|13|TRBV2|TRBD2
CASSDRGGAEQFF
TGTGCCAGCAGTGATCGGGGGGGAGCTGAGCAGTTCTTC
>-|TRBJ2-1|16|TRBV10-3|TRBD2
CAIRPAGGPSYNEQFF
TGTGCCATCAGGCCAGCGGGAGGCCCTTCCTACAATGAGCAGTTCTTC
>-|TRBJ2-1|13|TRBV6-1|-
CASNLWGDNEQFF
TGTGCCAGCAACCTGTGGGGGGACAATGAGCAGTTCTTC
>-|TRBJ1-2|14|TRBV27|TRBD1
CASSSTGGDYGYTF
TGTGCCAGCAGCTCGACAGGGGGCGACTATGGCTACACCTTC
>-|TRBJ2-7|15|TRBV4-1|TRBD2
CASSQVTSGDYEQYF
TGCGCCAGCAGCCAAGTTACTAGCGGGGACTACGAGCAGTACTTC
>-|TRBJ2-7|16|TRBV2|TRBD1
CASTPTRTGVSYEQYF
TGTGCCAGCACCCCGACGAGGACAGGGGTTTCCTACGAGCAGTACTTC
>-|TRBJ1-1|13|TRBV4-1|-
CASSPQGNTEAFF
TGCGCCAGCAGCCCACAGGGAAACACTGAAGCTTTCTTT
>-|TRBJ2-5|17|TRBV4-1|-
CASSQDALTSFVETQYF
TGCGCCAGCAGCCAAGATGCCCTAACTAGCTTCGTAGAGACCCAGTACTTC
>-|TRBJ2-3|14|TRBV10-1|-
CASKEDANTDTQYF
TGCGCCAGCAAAGAGGACGCCAACACAGATACGCAGTATTTT
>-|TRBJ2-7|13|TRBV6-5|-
CASSQDVSYEQYF
TGTGCCAGCAGTCAAGACGTGTCCTACGAGCAGTACTTC
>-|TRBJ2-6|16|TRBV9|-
CASSAPGRSGANVLTF
TGTGCCAGCAGCGCCCCCGGCCGCTCTGGGGCCAACGTCCTGACTTTC
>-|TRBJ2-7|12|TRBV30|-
CAWGELFYEQYF
TGTGCCTGGGGGGAATTATTCTACGAGCAGTACTTC
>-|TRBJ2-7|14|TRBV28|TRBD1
CASSLGQGNYEQYF
TGTGCCAGCAGTTTGGGACAGGGGAATTACGAGCAGTACTTC
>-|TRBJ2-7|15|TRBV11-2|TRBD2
CASSLSGGAFDEQYF
TGTGCCAGCAGCCTAAGCGGGGGGGCCTTCGACGAGCAGTACTTC
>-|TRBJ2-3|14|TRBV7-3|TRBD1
CASTRGGGTDTQYF
TGTGCCAGCACCCGAGGGGGCGGCACAGATACGCAGTATTTT
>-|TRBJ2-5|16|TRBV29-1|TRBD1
CSVENPGQGQIETQYF
TGCAGCGTTGAAAATCCCGGACAGGGGCAGATAGAGACCCAGTACTTC
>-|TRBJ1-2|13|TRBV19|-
CASSIDGGNGYTF
TGTGCCAGTAGTATAGATGGGGGAAATGGCTACACCTTC
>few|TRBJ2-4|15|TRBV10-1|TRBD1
CARRQGSRAKNIQYF
TGCGCCCGTCGACAGGGTTCGAGGGCCAAAAACATTCAGTACTTC